These T cell receptor beta chains were read from a single sample in a study of blood T cell repertoires in COVID-19. This table comes from immunoSEQ multiplex PCR, and its TCRdb copy is limited to in-frame clones, with some not included. The sample holds under 500,000 clones; around 87% are singletons and the top ten take 1.1%. The material sequenced was PBMCs or T cells enriched from blood (not recorded which). Every receptor here comes from a man aged 25-40 years who had recovered from COVID-19. CDR3s include the opening cysteine and the closing phenylalanine or tryptophan. The D gene is left open where the match is weak. Size values are once, few and many counts, or a class for expanded clones, and some rows have none.

TRBV28,.,.,TRBJ1-5,TGTGCCAGCAGTTTTTACGGGGAGTATCAGCCCCAGCATTTT,CASSFYGEYQPQHF
TRBV4-1,.,TRBD2,TRBJ2-1,TGCGCCAGCAGCCAAGATGTAGGTAGCGGGAGCGTGGCCCCCTACAATGAGCAGTTCTTC,CASSQDVGSGSVAPYNEQFF
TRBV27,.,.,TRBJ1-6,TGTGCCAGCAGTTTAACCCGCGGAAAAGTCGTGTCACCCCTCCACTTT,CASSLTRGKVVSPLHF
TRBV6-5,.,.,TRBJ2-7,TGTGCCAGCAGTTTGAGGTCCTCCTACGAGCAGTACTTC,CASSLRSSYEQYF
TRBV19,.,TRBD1,TRBJ1-1,TGTGCCAGTAGTATCCTTTGGGGACAGGGCTTGCGCACTGAAGCTTTCTTT,CASSILWGQGLRTEAFF
TRBV10-3,once,.,TRBJ1-1,TGTGCCATCTCCGCCGAACCGGGGGTGAACACTGAAGCTTTCTTT,CAISAEPGVNTEAFF
TRBV24-1,.,TRBD1,TRBJ2-7,TGTGCCACCAGTGATGGCGGGACAGGGATCCACGAGCAGTACTTC,CATSDGGTGIHEQYF
TRBV4-1,few,TRBD2,TRBJ2-7,TGCGCCAGCAGCCAAGGTGGTAGCGGGAGCTACGAGCAGTACTTC,CASSQGGSGSYEQYF
TRBV6-5,.,.,TRBJ1-1,TGTGCCAGCGGCCGGGGGAACACTGAAGCTTTCTTT,CASGRGNTEAFF
TRBV18,once,TRBD2,TRBJ2-7,TGTGCCAGCTCACTTAGCGGGACTACCTACGAGCAGTACTTC,CASSLSGTTYEQYF
TRBV15,.,.,TRBJ1-1,TGTGCCACCAGCGTGGACATGAACACTGAAGCTTTCTTT,CATSVDMNTEAFF
TRBV5-1,.,.,TRBJ1-2,TGCGCCAGCAGCTTAAGACAGAATAACTATGGCTACACCTTC,CASSLRQNNYGYTF
TRBV15,.,.,TRBJ2-7,TGTGCCACCAGCAGAGAGTACTCAGGGGTTAACTACGAGCAGTACTTC,CATSREYSGVNYEQYF
TRBV19,.,.,TRBJ1-6,TGTGCCAGTAGTGATCGGGGGAATTCACCCCTCCACTTT,CASSDRGNSPLHF
TRBV2,.,TRBD1,TRBJ1-6,TGTGCCAGCAGAGAACAGGGGGCTTCCAATTCACCCCTCCACTTT,CASREQGASNSPLHF
TRBV4-2,.,TRBD1,TRBJ1-1,TGTGCCAGCAGCCATACTCCCGGGACAGGGACTGAAGCTTTCTTT,CASSHTPGTGTEAFF
TRBV5-1,.,.,TRBJ1-3,TGCGCCAGCAGCCCACTGGGAGTGAGCTCTGGAAACACCATATATTTT,CASSPLGVSSGNTIYF
TRBV2,.,.,TRBJ2-1,TGTGCCAGCAGTGCGTATCACAATGAGCAGTTCTTC,CASSAYHNEQFF
TRBV7-9,once,TRBD1,TRBJ1-2,TGTGCCAGCAGCCTTTCGACAGGGGCCCCTTATGGCTACACCTTC,CASSLSTGAPYGYTF
TRBV6-5,.,.,TRBJ1-2,TGTGCCACCCGACAGGAGATGAACTATGGCTACACCTTC,CATRQEMNYGYTF
TRBV9,.,.,TRBJ1-6,TGTGCCAGCAGCGAGAGCTCCTATAATTCACCCCTCCACTTT,CASSESSYNSPLHF
TRBV27,.,TRBD1,TRBJ2-6,TGTGCCAGCAGCTTACGGGGACAGGGGCACTCTGGGGCCAACGTCCTGACTTTC,CASSLRGQGHSGANVLTF
TRBV18,.,.,TRBJ2-1,TGTGCCAGCTCACCACGAGTAGCGTCCGGGGGTGAGCAGTTCTTC,CASSPRVASGGEQFF
TRBV28,.,.,TRBJ1-2,TGTGCCAGCACCGCCTCAATCAGCTATGGCTACACCTTC,CASTASISYGYTF
TRBV7-9,.,.,TRBJ2-2,TGTGCCAGCAGCTTACAGTACACCGGGGAGCTGTTTTTT,CASSLQYTGELFF
TRBV19,.,.,TRBJ1-2,TGTGCCAGTATGGACAATCTTAACTATGGCTACACCTTC,CASMDNLNYGYTF
TRBV11-2,.,.,TRBJ2-6,TGTGCCAGCAGCAGCCAACGGAGCTCTGGGGCCAACGTCCTGACTTTC,CASSSQRSSGANVLTF
TRBV15,.,.,TRBJ1-1,TGTGCCACCAGCAGACCTCCAGAGAACACTGAAGCTTTCTTT,CATSRPPENTEAFF
TRBV5-8,.,TRBD1,TRBJ2-1,TGTGCCAGCAGCCTGATGACAGGGTCCTATAGCTCCTACAATGAGCAGTTCTTC,CASSLMTGSYSSYNEQFF
TRBV18,.,TRBD1,TRBJ2-3,TGTGCCAGCCTACAGGGGTACGCAGATACGCAGTATTTT,CASLQGYADTQYF
TRBV27,.,.,TRBJ1-6,TGTGCCAGCAGTTTCAGCTCCTATAATTCACCCCTCCACTTT,CASSFSSYNSPLHF
TRBV19,once,.,TRBJ1-6,TGTGCCAGTAGTTCGGGAGGAAGCTCCTATAATTCACCCCTCCACTTT,CASSSGGSSYNSPLHF
TRBV18,.,.,TRBJ2-5,TGTGCCAGCTCATCTACTATCGGGGGATATGAGACCCAGTACTTC,CASSSTIGGYETQYF
TRBV5-1,.,TRBD2,TRBJ2-3,TGCGCCAGCAGCCCGGGACTAGCGGGGTCGGGCGCAGATACGCAGTATTTT,CASSPGLAGSGADTQYF
TRBV28,.,.,TRBJ1-5,TGTGCCAGCAGTTTAACGGGGAAGGGATTTTGGGCGGATCAGCCCCAGCATTTT,CASSLTGKGFWADQPQHF
TRBV7-2,.,.,TRBJ2-7,TGTGCCAGCATCCCTCAGGGGGGTGGGGGTCCCTACTCCGAGCAGTACTTC,CASIPQGGGGPYSEQYF
TRBV19,.,TRBD1,TRBJ1-2,TGTGCCAGTAGTCCCGGGACAGGGGGTCAGGGTGGCTACACCTTC,CASSPGTGGQGGYTF
TRBV5-4,.,.,TRBJ1-5,TGTGCCAGCAGTTGGGGGGGAGGCAATCAGCCCCAGCATTTT,CASSWGGGNQPQHF
TRBV19,once,.,TRBJ1-2,TGTGCCAGTAGTAGGGGGCCGGATGGCTACACCTTC,CASSRGPDGYTF
TRBV27,.,TRBD2,TRBJ2-3,TGTGCCAGCAGTTTACTTAGGACTAGCGGGTTCGCAGATACGCAGTATTTT,CASSLLRTSGFADTQYF
TRBV19,.,.,TRBJ1-5,TGTGCCAGTAGTATCAGGGCTTATCAGCCCCAGCATTTT,CASSIRAYQPQHF
TRBV10-2,.,.,TRBJ2-5,TGCGCCAGCAATAGACAGATGATAGAGACCCAGTACTTC,CASNRQMIETQYF
TRBV30,.,TRBD1,TRBJ2-7,TGTGCCTGGAGCTCCGGGACAGGGGTCTACGAGCAGTACTTC,CAWSSGTGVYEQYF
TRBV27,.,TRBD2,TRBJ2-1,TGTGCCAGCAGTTTATTCAAGTTTAGGGGACTAGACAATGAGCAGTTCTTC,CASSLFKFRGLDNEQFF
TRBV4-1,.,.,TRBJ2-7,TGCGCCAGCAGCCCCCTGACAGTATACCCCTACGAGCAGTACTTC,CASSPLTVYPYEQYF
TRBV28,.,.,TRBJ2-3,TGCGACGGATGGGGGGCAGATACGCAGTATTTT,CDGWGADTQYF
TRBV11-2,.,TRBD2,TRBJ2-7,TGTGCCAGCAGCTTAAGCGGGAGCTCCTACGAGCAGTACTTC,CASSLSGSSYEQYF
TRBV20-1,.,TRBD1,TRBJ1-2,TGCAGTGCTGGTGGGACAGGCGACTATGGCTACACCTTC,CSAGGTGDYGYTF
TRBV7-9,.,TRBD2,TRBJ2-1,TGTGCCAGCAGCCTTAGCGGGAGCTCCTACAATGAGCAGTTCTTC,CASSLSGSSYNEQFF
TRBV4-1,.,.,TRBJ1-2,TGCGCCAGCAGCCAAGATCGGTTTGCCAGGGTGAACTATGGCTACACCTTC,CASSQDRFARVNYGYTF
TRBV2,.,.,TRBJ2-5,TGTGCCAGCGCTCCCAGGGTACAAGAGACCCAGTACTTC,CASAPRVQETQYF
TRBV7-9,once,.,TRBJ1-1,TGTGCCAGCAGTCCGTACTCTGAAGCTTTCTTT,CASSPYSEAFF
TRBV6-1,once,TRBD1,TRBJ1-5,TGTGCCAGCAGTGAACCTGGGACAGCCCGGAATCAGCCCCAGCATTTT,CASSEPGTARNQPQHF
TRBV21-1,once,.,TRBJ1-1,TGTGCCAGCAGCAAATGCAGGGGATTGAACACTGAAGCTTTCTTT,CASSKCRGLNTEAFF
TRBV11-3,.,.,TRBJ2-1,TGTGCCAGCAGCTCCAGACAGACCAATGAGCAGTTCTTC,CASSSRQTNEQFF
TRBV15,.,TRBD1,TRBJ2-5,TGTGCCACCACGGACAGGGGCATGGAAGAGACCCAGTACTTC,CATTDRGMEETQYF